Included here is one TCR beta chain sequence, with context. Its antigen is not known. This entry is derived from a study of blood T cells in healthy people across ages. The CDR3 has 11 residues. V was trimmed by 5 bases and J by 8 bases, leaving 7 bases between them. The germline V gene has CDR1 ENHRY and CDR2 SYGVKD. Per individual sample, total RNA of at least 6 micrograms was extracted. Primers used in a second PCR of roughly 6 to 11 cycles were a sample-barcoded 5' primer and a J-beta primer mix. Each CDR3 protein is one row after TCRdb ran MiXCR on the 5' RACE reads. Among roughly 500,000 distinct CDR3 sequences listed, roughly 29% were seen once. The study's findings and limits: The percentage of naive T cells correlated strongly with TCR beta diversity.

The sequence was obtained from a woman in her 70s in good health. Sequencing input: blood. The genes are TRBV10-3 and TRBJ2-1; a possible D gene is TRBD1 (6 bases). In DNA, the CDR3 is TGTGCCATCAGTAGGGGGTATGAGCAGTTCTTC. Encoded protein: CAISRGYEQFF.